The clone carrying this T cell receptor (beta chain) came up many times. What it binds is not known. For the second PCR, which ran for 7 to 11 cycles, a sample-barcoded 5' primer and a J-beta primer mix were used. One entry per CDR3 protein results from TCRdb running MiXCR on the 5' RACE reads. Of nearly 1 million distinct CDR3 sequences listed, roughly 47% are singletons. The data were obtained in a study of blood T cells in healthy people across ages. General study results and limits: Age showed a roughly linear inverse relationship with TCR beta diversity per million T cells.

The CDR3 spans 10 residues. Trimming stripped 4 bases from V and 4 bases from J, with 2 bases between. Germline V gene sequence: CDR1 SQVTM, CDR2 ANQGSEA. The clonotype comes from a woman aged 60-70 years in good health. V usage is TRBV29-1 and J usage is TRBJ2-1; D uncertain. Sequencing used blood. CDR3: CSVGYNEQFF. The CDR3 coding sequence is TGCAGCGTTGGTTACAATGAGCAGTTCTTC.